The sequence of this T cell receptor beta chain was determined in a study of T-cell reconstitution after alpha-beta-depleted transplantation in children (TCRdb year 2016). About the study as a whole: Using TCR repertoire profiling, the study quantitatively followed how T-cell immune reconstitution unfolded in children after TCRalphabeta/CD19-depleted allogeneic hematopoietic cell transplantation.

What the authors observed across the whole study: Hyperexpanded clone frequencies declined over subsequent months; after one year, T-cell counts and TCRbeta diversity were mostly attributed to newly produced T cells. The apparently early recovery of alphabetaT-cell counts about two months after transplant reportedly depended on only several hundred rapidly expanded clones that came from non-depleted graft cells. In some patients, high TCRbeta diversity at day 60 was attributed to recipient T cells and intrathymic progenitors that had survived conditioning.

This sample's treatment or condition label indicates: allogeneic hematopoietic cell transplantation with graft depleted of TCRalphabeta T cells and CD19 B cells. The transplant recipients were children given TCRalphabeta/CD19-depleted allogeneic hematopoietic cell grafts. V sheds 0 bases and J sheds 7 bases, leaving 16 bases between their ends. The germline V gene (reference sequence) gives CDR1 as LNHNV and CDR2 as YYDKDF. The cysteine opens and the phenylalanine closes a CDR3 of 16 amino acids. Solely the CDR3 DNA is kept, with 48 bases framed from the first base. The method was PCR. Instrument used: Illumina HiSeq 2500. TCR library preparation used molecular barcoding, with unique molecular identifiers applied to normalize quantification of the TCRbeta repertoire. TCRdb reprocessing: public reads trimmed at Q25 with fastp, clones called with MiXCR, in-frame beta chains kept. Identical CDR3 protein sequences are pooled into one entry, listed with their most common genes and DNA. The sample table lists some 100,000 distinct CDR3 sequences, about 16% of them with a count of one. The leading ten clones occupy less than 20% of the sample.

A remark on this clonotype: Its antigen is still unknown. No qualities accompany the bases; no much larger clone lies one base away.

This sequence was found in a male patient between 2 and 10 years old who had a stem cell transplant for acute lymphoblastic leukemia, so the T cells may come from the graft donor. The sequencing used PBMCs, mostly from graft donor cells, collected 180 days after TCRalphabeta/CD19-depleted stem cell transplant. This chain joins TRBV15 to TRBJ2-1; TRBD2 is a weak D gene call, 6 bases matching. The CDR3 amino acid sequence is: CATSRDSRGSGNEQFF. The DNA reads TGTGCCACCAGCAGAGATTCACGAGGGAGCGGGAATGAGCAGTTCTTC.